This paragraph covers one T cell receptor (beta chain) sequence. The table came from immunoSEQ multiplex PCR; TCRdb's copy has only in-frame clones and leaves some out. Altogether some 100,000 clones are present, 85% to 90% being singletons, with the ten largest covering less than 8.5%. The record originates from a study of control samples from healthy donors and cancer patients. Trimming took off 0 bases at V and 3 bases at J, with 7 bases between the two ends. From germline, CDR1 is SGHTS and CDR2 YDEGEE. This CDR3 is 15 amino acids long. The V and J genes are TRBV5-8 and TRBJ2-6; tentatively, D is TRBD1 or TRBD2 (5 bases each). The TCR originated in a man aged 25-40 years in good health. Sequenced input: blood. CDR3 coding DNA: TGTGCCAGCAGCTTGGGGGACCTTGGGGCCAACGTCCTGACTTTC. This sequence encodes CASSLGDLGANVLTF.